The source of this TCR beta chain is a study of graft-versus-host responses after intestinal transplantation. Study information: Among the recipients, all got anti-thymocyte globulin induction and then tacrolimus and steroids for 3 to 4 years.

The CDR3 totals 14 residues. Germline-derived CDR1 and CDR2 are SQVTM and ANQGSEA. Trimming removed 4 bases from V and 2 bases from J, with 15 bases in between. The assay was immunoSEQ multiplex PCR, and TCRdb's table has in-frame clones only and misses some. The sample carries some 130,000 clones, 90% to 95% recorded once. Points on this clone: Antigen unknown.

This sequence was found in a human donor who received an intestinal transplant. V usage is TRBV29-1 and J usage is TRBJ2-7, with D unclear. The sample in question was unstimulated CD8+ T cells sorted from spleen or lymph node cells, obtained before intestinal transplant. CDR3 amino acids: CSVGMVNYPYEQYF. CDR3 sequence (DNA): TGCAGCGTTGGCATGGTCAACTACCCCTACGAGCAGTACTTC.